Listed below are T cell receptor beta chains from one sample, sequenced in a study of molecular identifiers for immune sequencing clone quantification. TCRdb passed the PCR reads through MiXCR, listing each CDR3 protein once. The sample shows about 100,000 distinct CDR3 sequences, approximately 22% of them seen only once. The sample comprised naive CD8+ T cells from blood, with Jurkat cell RNA spiked in. Source of these receptors: a human donor in good health. Some libraries in this study had Jurkat cell RNA spiked in. Each CDR3 is given with its conserved first and last residue. A D gene is named only where the DNA matches it firmly. The listing skips clone size in some rows; elsewhere it reads once, few, many or a size class.

v_gene	d_gene	j_gene	abundance	CDR3aa	CDR3nt
TRBV2	NA	TRBJ1-5	NA	CASKKDSNQPQHF	TGTGCCAGCAAAAAGGATAGCAATCAGCCCCAGCATTTT
TRBV9	TRBD1	TRBJ1-2	few	CASSVGQANYGYTF	TGTGCCAGCAGCGTGGGACAGGCGAACTATGGCTACACCTTC
TRBV7-9	NA	TRBJ1-6	many	CASSPRDGGGNSPLHF	TGTGCCAGCAGCCCACGGGACGGAGGGGGAAATTCACCCCTCCACTTT
TRBV25-1	TRBD1	TRBJ2-7	NA	CASGPQGILNEQYF	TGTGCCAGCGGCCCACAGGGGATCTTAAACGAGCAGTACTTC
TRBV6-6	NA	TRBJ2-3	many	CASSHAGGTDTQYF	TGTGCCAGCAGTCATGCGGGCGGCACAGATACGCAGTATTTT
TRBV7-9	NA	TRBJ2-5	many	CASSLAWASNEETQYF	TGTGCCAGCAGCTTAGCGTGGGCTAGCAACGAAGAGACCCAGTACTTC
TRBV29-1	TRBD2	TRBJ2-1	NA	CSVPGTSGITGNEQFF	TGCAGCGTTCCGGGGACTAGCGGGATTACTGGCAATGAGCAGTTCTTC
TRBV27	NA	TRBJ2-1	NA	CASSRRASGDEQFF	TGTGCCAGCAGTCGACGGGCTTCTGGGGATGAGCAGTTCTTC
TRBV9	NA	TRBJ2-2	NA	CASSETGAGITGELFF	TGTGCCAGCAGCGAGACCGGGGCAGGGATCACCGGGGAGCTGTTTTTT
TRBV19	NA	TRBJ2-5	few	CASSIFWGETQYF	TGTGCCAGTAGTATTTTCTGGGGAGAGACCCAGTACTTC
TRBV7-9	NA	TRBJ1-4	many	CASSLAEANEKLFF	TGTGCCAGCAGCTTAGCGGAGGCTAATGAAAAACTGTTTTTT
TRBV27	NA	TRBJ1-5	many	CASGKGGQPQHF	TGTGCCAGCGGAAAAGGGGGACAGCCCCAGCATTTT
TRBV5-6	NA	TRBJ2-5	NA	CASSLLAEGETQYF	TGTGCCAGCAGCTTGTTGGCCGAAGGAGAGACCCAGTACTTC
TRBV6-5	NA	TRBJ2-1	few	CASSWGTESGLRRPGSYNEQFF	TGTGCCAGCAGTTGGGGGACAGAGTCGGGACTCAGGAGGCCTGGCTCCTACAATGAGCAGTTCTTC
TRBV15	NA	TRBJ1-4	many	CATSKPDFNEKLFF	TGTGCCACCAGCAAGCCCGACTTTAATGAAAAACTGTTTTTT
TRBV7-9	TRBD1	TRBJ2-7	NA	CASSDRTGGRNEQYF	TGTGCCAGCAGCGACAGGACAGGGGGCCGCAACGAGCAGTACTTC
TRBV19	NA	TRBJ2-7	few	CASSIGVGQMYEQYF	TGTGCCAGTAGTATAGGGGTAGGACAGATGTACGAGCAGTACTTC
TRBV28	NA	TRBJ2-7	many	CASSLMEDEQYF	TGTGCCAGCAGTTTAATGGAGGACGAGCAGTACTTC
TRBV7-3	NA	TRBJ2-6	many	CASSLNIVSSGANVLTF	TGTGCCAGCAGCTTAAATATCGTGAGCTCTGGGGCCAACGTCCTGACTTTC
TRBV28	NA	TRBJ2-2	NA	CASSPLRAGELFF	TGTGCCAGCAGTCCTCTTAGGGCCGGGGAGCTGTTTTTT
TRBV19	TRBD1	TRBJ2-3	NA	CASRLTGTASTDTQYF	TGTGCCAGTCGTCTCACCGGGACAGCTAGCACAGATACGCAGTATTTT
TRBV7-6	TRBD1	TRBJ2-5	many	CASSPLRDSRQETQYF	TGTGCCAGCAGCCCCTTGAGGGACAGCCGGCAAGAGACCCAGTACTTC
TRBV4-3	NA	TRBJ1-5	NA	CAGSQDRRPMGQPQHF	TGCGCCGGCAGCCAAGATCGTCGCCCAATGGGCCAGCCCCAGCATTTT
TRBV7-9	NA	TRBJ2-2	many	CASSLESGMNTGELFF	TGTGCCAGCAGCTTAGAGTCAGGGATGAACACCGGGGAGCTGTTTTTT
TRBV15	TRBD1	TRBJ2-7	NA	CATSGPSTGDPYEQYF	TGTGCCACCAGCGGTCCTTCCACAGGGGACCCCTACGAGCAGTACTTC
TRBV7-9	NA	TRBJ1-1	NA	CASSYTVGQNTEAFF	TGTGCCAGCAGCTATACCGTCGGACAGAACACTGAAGCTTTCTTT
TRBV27	NA	TRBJ2-3	NA	CASSLGGEHTQYF	TGTGCCAGCAGTTTAGGCGGGGAACATACGCAGTATTTT
TRBV4-3	NA	TRBJ2-1	NA	CASSQDQGRNDNEQFF	TGCGCCAGCAGCCAAGATCAAGGCCGGAACGACAATGAGCAGTTCTTC
TRBV6-5	NA	TRBJ2-5	NA	CASSPPGGGETQYF	TGTGCCAGCAGTCCCCCCGGAGGGGGAGAGACCCAGTACTTC
TRBV12-3/TRBV12-4	NA	TRBJ2-3	few	CASSELRDTQYF	TGTGCCAGCAGCGAGCTTAGAGATACGCAGTATTTT
TRBV13	TRBD2	TRBJ2-3	few	CASSLGTSGFTDTQYF	TGTGCCAGCAGCTTGGGGACTAGCGGCTTCACAGATACGCAGTATTTT
TRBV11-2	NA	TRBJ2-5	NA	CASSPEAGAQQTQYF	TGTGCCAGCAGCCCCGAGGCAGGGGCACAACAGACCCAGTACTTC
TRBV6-5	TRBD2	TRBJ2-7	NA	CASSYSGGETYEQYF	TGTGCCAGCAGTTACTCGGGGGGGGAGACCTACGAGCAGTACTTC
TRBV3-1	TRBD1	TRBJ1-1	NA	CASSYYRGNTEAFF	TGTGCCAGCAGCTATTACAGGGGGAACACTGAAGCTTTCTTT
TRBV6-6	TRBD1	TRBJ1-5	many	CASNTGGYNQPQHF	TGTGCCAGCAACACAGGGGGCTACAATCAGCCCCAGCATTTT
TRBV28	NA	TRBJ2-7	NA	CASSLTGSYEQYF	TGTGCCAGCAGTTTGACTGGCTCCTACGAGCAGTACTTC
TRBV7-6	TRBD2	TRBJ2-1	many	CASSPGTSGPYNEQFF	TGTGCCAGCAGCCCCGGGACTAGCGGGCCCTACAATGAGCAGTTCTTC
TRBV7-9	NA	TRBJ1-1	many	CASSSLRTGNTEAFF	TGTGCCAGCAGCTCCTTACGGACGGGGAACACTGAAGCTTTCTTT
TRBV10-2	NA	TRBJ2-5	NA	CASSFGAQEAQYF	TGCGCCAGCAGTTTTGGAGCACAAGAGGCCCAGTACTTC
TRBV27	NA	TRBJ2-3	many	CASSYQGGTQYF	TGTGCCAGCAGTTATCAAGGCGGTACGCAGTATTTT
TRBV18	NA	TRBJ1-4	many	CASSRSTVPNEKLFF	TGTGCCAGCTCACGATCGACAGTTCCTAATGAAAAACTGTTTTTT
TRBV10-3	NA	TRBJ2-1	NA	CAISESGGDNEQFF	TGTGCCATCAGTGAGTCGGGTGGGGATAATGAGCAGTTCTTC
TRBV10-3	TRBD2	TRBJ2-3	many	CAIANGEGRTDTQYF	TGTGCCATTGCCAACGGGGAGGGCCGTACAGATACGCAGTATTTT
TRBV12-3/TRBV12-4	TRBD1	TRBJ1-5	many	CASSPGGVSNQPQHF	TGTGCCAGCAGCCCAGGGGGGGTTAGCAATCAGCCCCAGCATTTT
TRBV5-5	NA	TRBJ1-1	many	CASSMEGWGTEAFF	TGTGCCAGCAGCATGGAGGGTTGGGGCACTGAAGCTTTCTTT
TRBV27	TRBD1	TRBJ1-4	few	CASSQTTGGGEKLFF	TGTGCCAGCAGTCAGACGACAGGGGGCGGAGAAAAACTGTTTTTT
TRBV28	TRBD1	TRBJ1-5	many	CASRKRQGASQPQHF	TGTGCCAGCAGAAAGAGGCAGGGGGCTAGTCAGCCCCAGCATTTT
TRBV6-5	TRBD2	TRBJ2-1	NA	CASSIRLAENNEQFF	TGTGCCAGCAGTATTCGACTAGCGGAGAACAATGAGCAGTTCTTC
TRBV12-3/TRBV12-4	NA	TRBJ2-3	many	CASRSGAGTDTQYF	TGTGCCAGCAGATCGGGAGCCGGCACAGATACGCAGTATTTT
TRBV27	NA	TRBJ2-2	few	CASSFLSTGELFF	TGTGCCAGCAGTTTCCTAAGCACCGGGGAGCTGTTTTTT
TRBV5-6	NA	TRBJ2-5	many	CASSLEDNEETQYF	TGTGCCAGCAGCTTGGAAGACAACGAAGAGACCCAGTACTTC
TRBV11-2	TRBD2	TRBJ2-7	NA	CASSWGGDSYEQYF	TGTGCCAGCAGCTGGGGGGGGGACTCCTACGAGCAGTACTTC
TRBV30	NA	TRBJ2-1	many	CAWSVAYNEQFF	TGTGCCTGGAGTGTAGCCTACAATGAGCAGTTCTTC
TRBV4-1	NA	TRBJ1-4	many	CASSHASRGREHEKLFF	TGCGCCAGCAGCCATGCAAGTAGGGGCAGAGAGCATGAAAAACTGTTTTTT
TRBV4-2	NA	TRBJ1-5	many	CASSQVPDPLHF	TGTGCCAGCAGCCAAGTTCCGGATCCTTTGCATTTT
TRBV7-2	NA	TRBJ1-5	many	CASSSIAGQPQHF	TGTGCCAGCAGCTCAATAGCGGGTCAGCCCCAGCATTTT
TRBV6-2/TRBV6-3	NA	TRBJ2-3	many	CASSYSRGRGTTDTQYF	TGTGCCAGCAGTTACTCGAGGGGGCGCGGGACCACAGATACGCAGTATTTT